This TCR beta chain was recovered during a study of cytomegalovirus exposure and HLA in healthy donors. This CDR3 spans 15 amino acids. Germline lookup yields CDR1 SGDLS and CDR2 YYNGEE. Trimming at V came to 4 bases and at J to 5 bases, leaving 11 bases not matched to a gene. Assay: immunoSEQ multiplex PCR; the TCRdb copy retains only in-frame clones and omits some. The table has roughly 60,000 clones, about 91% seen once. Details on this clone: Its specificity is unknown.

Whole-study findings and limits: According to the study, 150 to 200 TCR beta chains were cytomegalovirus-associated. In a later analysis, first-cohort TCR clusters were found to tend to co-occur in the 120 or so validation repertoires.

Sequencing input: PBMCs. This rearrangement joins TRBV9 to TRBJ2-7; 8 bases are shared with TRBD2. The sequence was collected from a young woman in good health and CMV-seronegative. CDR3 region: CASSPSGSSLDEQYF. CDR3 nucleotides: TGTGCCAGCAGCCCAAGCGGGAGTTCTTTAGACGAGCAGTACTTC.